Reported below is one T cell receptor beta chain. Its cognate antigen is unknown. The timepoints at which blood was sampled were baseline, cycle 4 day 1, and cycle 7 day 1. V gave up 0 bases and J gave up 11 bases, with 13 bases separating them. Germline loops: CDR1 GTSNPN, CDR2 SVGIG (reference sequence). CDR3 size: 12 residues. This specimen belongs to a study of OX40 agonist ivuxolimab in advanced cancers. Study-level background: Six ivuxolimab dose levels, 0.01 to 10 mg/kg, were given intravenously every 2 weeks. Points from the study as a whole: Clonal expansion by week 6 occurred in CD4+ and CD8+ blood T cells (at 0.1 to 3.0 mg/kg). The mean number of expanded clones was higher in CD8+ T cells than in CD4+.

The method was immunoSEQ multiplex PCR; TCRdb's version includes in-frame clones alone and lacks a portion of them. The sample records some 48,000 clones, around 80% being singletons. The sequenced sample was CD4+ or CD8+ T cells sorted from blood, obtained in a trial of the OX40 agonist ivuxolimab. The sequence was collected from an adult with an advanced solid tumor such as melanoma, head and neck, liver or kidney cancer. J is TRBJ2-5 and V is TRBV30; D unclear. CDR3 amino acids: CAWSVQFAEQYF. The CDR3 nucleotides are TGTGCCTGGAGTGTACAATTTGCAGAGCAGTACTTC.